The sample holds a few counts of the clone carrying this TCR beta chain. The CDR3 runs 13 residues. V dropped 4 bases and J dropped 1 base, with 7 bases sitting between them. Per the germline V gene, CDR1 is MDHEN and CDR2 is SYDVKM. This entry belongs to a study of cytomegalovirus exposure and HLA in healthy donors. Using immunoSEQ multiplex PCR, the repertoire was profiled, and TCRdb retains in-frame clones only, with some absent. The profile shows about 280,000 clones, 70% to 90% of them singletons. Sequenced material: PBMCs. The source of this sequence is a woman aged 18-29 years in good health and CMV-seronegative. The chain uses TRBV28 and TRBJ1-1; D gene ambiguous. CDR3 sequence (DNA): TGTGCCAGCAGTTGGGGAGGGAACACTGAAGCTTTCTTT. Translation gives CASSWGGNTEAFF.